This T cell receptor beta chain was recovered during a study of shared clonotypes between healthy human individuals. Findings of the study overall: In contrast to clonotypes shared by all four donors, non-shared clonotypes had lower generation probabilities.

Sequenced by immunoSEQ multiplex PCR; TCRdb stores in-frame clones only, minus some. The table has about 1.9 million clones, roughly 95% seen once. Terminally differentiated effector memory CD45RA+ cells were excluded from the naive CD8 cells, which were CD45RO-negative and positively selected for CCR7. Germline V gene lookup returns CDR1 MNHEY and CDR2 SMNVEV (reference sequence). The V end was cut by 6 bases, the J end by 1 base, with 16 bases between. The CDR3 is made up of 16 amino acids. A word on this clone: The antigen is not known.

V gene TRBV27 combines with J gene TRBJ1-5; tentatively, D is TRBD1 (6 bases). Sequencing input: naive CD8+ T cells from PBMCs. This TCR came from a man aged 18-30 years in good health. Some clones in this sample may be carry-over from other donors' samples. CDR3 in DNA: TGTGCCAGCAGGGGGGCGAATGGTCCGAGCAATCAGCCCCAGCATTTT. Its protein product is CASRGANGPSNQPQHF.